The entry below gives a single TCR beta chain sequence along with its context. At one end the junction does not follow the germline gene, possibly because of a read error. These data belong to a study of cytomegalovirus exposure and HLA in healthy donors. PCR employed 60 Vbeta and 13 Jbeta primers. Methods used by the authors: Later, roughly 80 million unique TCR beta chains were counted in an analysis, and about 12 million of them were shared. Using immunoSEQ multiplex PCR, the repertoire was profiled, and TCRdb retains in-frame clones only, with some absent. V, J and clone size derive from that table, while D and trimming were established from the DNA sequence. The top ten hold roughly 6% of the sample, which has 85,000 to 120,000 clones, roughly four fifths seen once. The CDR3 is made up of 14 amino acids. The V gene's germline CDR1 is SGHNT and CDR2 YYREEE (reference sequence).

This sequence was found in a woman aged 50 to 65 in good health and CMV-seropositive. What was sequenced was PBMCs. This rearrangement joins TRBV5-4 to TRBJ1-1, with 8 positions matching TRBD1. CDR3 sequence reads: CASSFRPSGGEALF. As DNA, the CDR3 is TGTGCCAGCAGCTTTAGGCCTTCAGGGGGCGAAGCTCTCTTT.